Below, one TCR beta chain is given with its context. CDR1 and CDR2 from the germline V gene are SGHRS and YFSETQ. Trimming cost V 3 bases and J 5 bases; bases outside gene matches: 7. This CDR3 has 15 amino acids. The assay was immunoSEQ multiplex PCR, and TCRdb's table has in-frame clones only and misses some. The data hold some 2,500,000 clones, with over 85% observed a single time. This sample is part of a study of shared clonotypes between healthy human individuals. The receptor's source is a man between 18 and 29 years old in good health. Some clones in this sample may be carry-over from other donors' samples. J is TRBJ2-1 and V is TRBV5-1; 8 nucleotides line up with TRBD1. Sequencing was performed on naive CD4+ T cells from PBMCs. The subset here: CD45RA+ positively selected. In DNA form, the CDR3 reads TGCGCCAGCAGCTCCCCCGGGACAGGTAACAATGAGCAGTTCTTC. Residues: CASSSPGTGNNEQFF.